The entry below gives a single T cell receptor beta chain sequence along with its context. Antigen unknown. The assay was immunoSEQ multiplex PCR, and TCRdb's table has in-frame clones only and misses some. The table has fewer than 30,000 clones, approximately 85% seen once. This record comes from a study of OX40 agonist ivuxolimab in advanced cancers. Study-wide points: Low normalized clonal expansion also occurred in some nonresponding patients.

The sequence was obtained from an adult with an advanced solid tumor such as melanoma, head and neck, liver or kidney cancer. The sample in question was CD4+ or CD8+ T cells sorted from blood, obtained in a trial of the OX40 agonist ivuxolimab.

The CDR3, as DNA: TGTGCCAGCAGCGTAGGGCGGGGGAGCACAGATACGCAGTATTTT. This codes for CASSVGRGSTDTQYF. The chain links TRBV9 to TRBJ2-3; 7 bases line up with TRBD2. V trimming: 0 bases; J trimming: 0 bases; junction bases outside the gene matches: 1. The length of the CDR3 is 15 residues. Germline V lookup: CDR1 SGDLS, CDR2 YYNGEE. The full variable domain, with the rest looked up from reference TRBV9 and TRBJ2-3, is DSGVTQTPKHLITATGQRVTLRCSPRSGDLSVYWYQQSLDQGLQFLIQYYNGEERAKGNILERFSAQQFPDLHSELNLSSLELGDSALYFCASSVGRGSTDTQYFGPGTRLTVL.